A single sample gave rise to the 24 T cell receptor beta chains below, sequenced in a study of CD8 T cells in Susac syndrome. With random hexamers, roughly 0.45 to 1 ug RNA was reverse transcribed. MiXCR was run by TCRdb on the immunoSEQ multiplex PCR reads, yielding one entry per CDR3 protein. The table lists around 190,000 distinct CDR3 sequences, roughly 95% of them singletons. The sequenced material came from CD4+ T cells from PBMCs. The source is a human donor in good health.

V is TRBV7-9 and J is TRBJ1-1, with D unclear. V was clipped by 2 bases and J by 0 bases, with 16 bases between them. The CDR3 spans 17 residues. CDR1 and CDR2 (germline): SEHNR, FQNEAQ (reference sequence). CDR3 in DNA: TGTGCCAGCAGCTTATCCCCCGACACGAGAATGAACACTGAAGCTTTCTTT. Protein sequence: CASSLSPDTRMNTEAFF. The entire variable domain, with the rest obtained from reference TRBV7-9 and TRBJ1-1, is as follows: DTGVSQNPRHKITKRGQNVTFRCDPISEHNRLYWYRQTLGQGPEFLTYFQNEAQLEKSRLLSDRFSAERPKGSFSTLEIQRTEQGDSAMYLCASSLSPDTRMNTEAFFGQGTRLTVV.

The gene calls are TRBV20-1 and TRBJ1-2, with no clear D. The CDR3 is 15 residues long. The V gene lost 0 bases and the J gene lost 2 bases, with 13 bases spanning the gap. The germline CDR1 and CDR2 sequences are DFQATT and SNEGSKA (reference sequence). The CDR3 reads CSARDPKTMNYGYTF. Here the CDR3 DNA reads TGCAGTGCTAGAGATCCTAAGACGATGAACTATGGCTACACCTTC.

The chain has TRBV30 and TRBJ1-5; TRBD1 aligns across 8 bases. This CDR3 is built from 17 residues. Germline-derived CDR1 and CDR2 are GTSNPN and SVGIG (reference sequence). V lost 2 bases and J lost 10; bases outside the gene matches: 19. The CDR3 spells CAWSLTGTGPRGAPQHF. CDR3 in DNA: TGTGCCTGGAGTCTTACCGGGACAGGACCAAGGGGGGCACCCCAGCATTTT.

This rearrangement joins TRBV3-1 to TRBJ2-1; the D is unclear. V was trimmed by 3 bases and J by 13 bases, leaving 16 bases between them. The CDR3 contains 13 residues. The germline gives CDR1 LGHDT, CDR2 YNNKEL (reference sequence). CDR3: CASSQDRDRSQFF. DNA for the CDR3: TGTGCCAGCAGCCAGGACCGCGACCGTTCCCAGTTCTTC.

The DNA for the CDR3 is TGCGCCAGCAGCCTGGGGTTCACTGGGGCCAACGTCCTGACTTTC. The encoded protein is CASSLGFTGANVLTF. The chain is built from TRBV5-1 and TRBJ2-6; D remains unclear. Germline V gives CDR1 SGHRS, CDR2 YFSETQ. This CDR3 comprises 15 residues. Trimming cost V 4 bases and J 2 bases, with 10 bases left between them.

The chain links TRBV5-4 to TRBJ2-3; 9 bases are a match to TRBD1. This CDR3 is built from 14 residues. J gave up 2 bases and V 8 bases, and 6 bases lay outside the gene matches. In germline, CDR1 is SGHNT, CDR2 YYREEE (reference sequence). CDR3 nucleotides: TGTGCCAGGTCGACAGGGGGATCCACAGATACGCAGTATTTT. It yields the protein CARSTGGSTDTQYF.

V is TRBV12-3 or TRBV12-4 and J is TRBJ1-5; D possibly corresponds to TRBD1 (6 bases). Trimming took off 7 bases at V and 9 bases at J, with 13 bases between the two ends. The CDR3 runs to 12 residues. CDR3 in DNA: TGTGCCAGCACCCTAGGGGGGAGGCCCCAGCATTTT. Amino acid sequence: CASTLGGRPQHF.

The chain couples TRBV30 to TRBJ2-1; TRBD1 aligns across 8 bases. The V and J ends lost 2 bases and 9 bases, in that order; junction bases with no gene match: 6. Germline V CDR1 and CDR2: GTSNPN, SVGIG (reference sequence). The CDR3 has 13 amino acids. The CDR3 protein is CAWSFRGQGEQFF. The CDR3 nucleotides are TGTGCCTGGAGTTTCAGGGGGCAAGGTGAGCAGTTCTTC.

This clonotype occurred a few times. The chain uses TRBV20-1 and TRBJ1-1; D is unresolved. Deletions cut 3 bases from V and 4 bases from J, with 3 bases between. The germline CDR1 and CDR2 sequences are DFQATT and SNEGSKA (reference sequence). This CDR3 region has 10 residues. The CDR3 loop is CSASRTEAFF. DNA of the CDR3: TGCAGTGCTAGCCGCACTGAAGCTTTCTTT.

V is TRBV29-1 and J is TRBJ2-3; TRBD1 agrees at 11 bases. The germline gives CDR1 SQVTM, CDR2 ANQGSEA. With 4 bases clipped from V and 6 bases from J, the junction kept 9 bases outside the gene matches. The CDR3 consists of 15 residues. The CDR3 loop reads CSVASGQGVSDTQYF. The CDR3 region has the DNA TGCAGCGTTGCCTCGGGACAGGGGGTATCGGATACGCAGTATTTT.

J is TRBJ1-2 and V is TRBV6-5, with D perhaps TRBD1 (5 bases). In germline, CDR1 is MNHEY, CDR2 SVGAGI. Trimming left V 6 bases short and J 4 bases short, with 15 bases between. The CDR3 has 14 amino acids. The CDR3 DNA reads as TGTGCCAGCAGCCAAACGACAGCGGGCTATGGCTACACCTTC. Amino acids: CASSQTTAGYGYTF.

V is TRBV15 and J is TRBJ2-3, with 14 bases aligning to TRBD2. The CDR3 covers 21 residues. Germline V gene sequence: CDR1 LNHNV, CDR2 YYDKDF (reference sequence). V lost 5 bases and J lost 1; bases outside the gene matches: 17. CDR3 protein: CATSGPHGTSGGKRRTDTQYF. The CDR3 nucleotides read TGTGCCACCAGCGGCCCCCATGGGACTAGCGGGGGAAAAAGACGCACAGATACGCAGTATTTT.

This chain links TRBV4-1 with TRBJ2-1, with D unclear. In germline, CDR1 is MGHRA, CDR2 YSYEKL. The CDR3 extends over 12 amino acids. The germline V and J ends were trimmed by 7 bases and 8 bases, with 12 bases remaining between them. The CDR3 is CASKGSLHEQFF. As DNA, the CDR3 is TGCGCCAGCAAAGGGTCTTTGCATGAGCAGTTCTTC.

This chain joins TRBV25-1 and TRBJ1-1; D ambiguous. CDR3 length: 13 residues. Between the trimmed V and J ends, which lost 1 base and 5 bases, there was a span of 8 bases. The germline gives CDR1 MGHDK, CDR2 SYGVNS. The CDR3 protein is CASSELGDTEAFF. The CDR3 coding sequence is TGTGCCAGCAGTGAATTGGGTGATACTGAAGCTTTCTTT.

The rearrangement uses TRBV5-6 and TRBJ2-2; tentative D call: TRBD2 (6 bases). Trimming left V 0 bases short and J 5 bases short, with 17 bases between. The CDR3 consists of 17 residues. The germline gives CDR1 SGHDT, CDR2 YYEEEE. The CDR3 region is CASSLGLVVGLTGELFF. The CDR3 region has the DNA TGTGCCAGCAGCTTGGGACTAGTCGTAGGATTAACCGGGGAGCTGTTTTTT. The entire variable domain, with the rest obtained from reference TRBV5-6 and TRBJ2-2, is as follows: DAGVTQSPTHLIKTRGQQVTLRCSPKSGHDTVSWYQQALGQGPQFIFQYYEEEERQRGNFPDRFSGHQFPNYSSELNVNALLLGDSALYLCASSLGLVVGLTGELFFGEGSRLTVL.

The chain employs TRBV20-1 and TRBJ2-1, with TRBD2 matching 12 bases. Germline lookup yields CDR1 DFQATT and CDR2 SNEGSKA (reference sequence). This CDR3 has 15 amino acids. Trimming at V came to 5 bases and at J to 2 bases, leaving 4 bases not matched to a gene. In nucleotides, the CDR3 is TGCAGTGCTGGGACTAGCGGGCCGCCCTACAATGAGCAGTTCTTC. Amino acids: CSAGTSGPPYNEQFF.

V is TRBV11-2 and J is TRBJ2-3, with D tentatively TRBD2 (6 bases). This CDR3 comprises 15 residues. Trimming removed 3 bases from V and 2 bases from J, with 12 bases in between. CDR1 is SGHAT, CDR2 FQNNGV, per germline. This CDR3 is CASSFGGSITDTQYF. Written as DNA, the CDR3 is TGTGCCAGCAGCTTCGGAGGGTCTATCACAGATACGCAGTATTTT.

V gene TRBV27 combines with J gene TRBJ1-2; 8 nucleotides align to TRBD1. V was clipped by 2 bases and J by 4 bases; unmatched bases: 6. Per germline, CDR1 MNHEY and CDR2 SMNVEV (reference sequence). The CDR3 loop spans 15 amino acids. CDR3: CASSLGQGAFYGYTF. In DNA form, the CDR3 reads TGTGCCAGCAGTTTAGGGCAGGGGGCTTTCTATGGCTACACCTTC.

The chain has TRBV5-1 and TRBJ1-1, with no clear D. The CDR3 runs to 14 residues. Germline assignment: CDR1 SGHRS and CDR2 YFSETQ. V was clipped by 4 bases and J by 2 bases, with 12 bases between them. Here the CDR3 reads CASSRRWVNTEAFF. CDR3 coding DNA: TGCGCCAGCAGCCGACGGTGGGTAAACACTGAAGCTTTCTTT.

The chain employs TRBV28 and TRBJ2-1; the D call may be TRBD1 or TRBD2 (6 bases each). Germline CDR1 reads MDHEN; CDR2 reads SYDVKM. Trimming removed 8 bases at V and 8 bases at J, with 19 bases between. This CDR3 has 14 amino acids. CDR3 in amino acids: CASWGAGLGDEQFF. The CDR3 bases are TGTGCCAGCTGGGGGGCAGGTCTTGGGGATGAGCAGTTCTTC. Filled out from reference TRBV28 and TRBJ2-1, the complete variable domain reads DVKVTQSSRYLVKRTGEKVFLECVQDMDHENMFWYRQDPGLGLRLIYFSYDVKMKEKGDIPEGYSVSREKKERFSLILESASTNQTSMYLCASWGAGLGDEQFFGPGTRLTVL.

The J gene is TRBJ2-2, the V gene TRBV24-1; TRBD1 matches at 8 bases. Trimming took 4 bases from V and 6 from J; bases not matched to a gene: 9. The CDR3 extends over 16 amino acids. Germline CDR1 is KGHDR and CDR2 is SFDVKD. CDR3 sequence reads: CATSDARQGKAGELFF. CDR3 DNA sequence: TGTGCCACCAGTGACGCTAGACAGGGGAAGGCCGGGGAGCTGTTTTTT.

The chain couples TRBV11-2 to TRBJ1-4, with TRBD1 matching over 7 bases. This CDR3 region has 14 residues. Trimming took 3 bases from V and 5 from J; bases not matched to a gene: 3. Germline assignment: CDR1 SGHAT and CDR2 FQNNGV. CDR3 in amino acids: CASSFDRANEKLFF. The CDR3 nucleotides are TGTGCCAGCAGCTTCGACAGGGCCAATGAAAAACTGTTTTTT.

The rearrangement joins TRBV3-1 to TRBJ2-1; perhaps TRBD2 as D (5 bases). The CDR3 length is 12 residues. Germline V gene sequence: CDR1 LGHDT, CDR2 YNNKEL (reference sequence). The germline V and J ends were trimmed by 3 bases and 10 bases, with 10 bases remaining between them. In DNA, the CDR3 is TGTGCCAGCAGCCAGGGGAGTTACGAGCAGTTCTTC. Translating it yields CASSQGSYEQFF.

The V call is TRBV7-9, the J call TRBJ2-1; D possibly uses TRBD1 or TRBD2 (6 bases each). This CDR3 is built from 15 residues. V lost 8 bases and J lost 5, with 19 bases in between. Germline CDR1 and CDR2: SEHNR and FQNEAQ (reference sequence). The CDR3 sequence: CASRRAGGHNNEQFF. CDR3 DNA sequence: TGTGCCAGCCGGAGGGCCGGGGGACACAACAATGAGCAGTTCTTC.